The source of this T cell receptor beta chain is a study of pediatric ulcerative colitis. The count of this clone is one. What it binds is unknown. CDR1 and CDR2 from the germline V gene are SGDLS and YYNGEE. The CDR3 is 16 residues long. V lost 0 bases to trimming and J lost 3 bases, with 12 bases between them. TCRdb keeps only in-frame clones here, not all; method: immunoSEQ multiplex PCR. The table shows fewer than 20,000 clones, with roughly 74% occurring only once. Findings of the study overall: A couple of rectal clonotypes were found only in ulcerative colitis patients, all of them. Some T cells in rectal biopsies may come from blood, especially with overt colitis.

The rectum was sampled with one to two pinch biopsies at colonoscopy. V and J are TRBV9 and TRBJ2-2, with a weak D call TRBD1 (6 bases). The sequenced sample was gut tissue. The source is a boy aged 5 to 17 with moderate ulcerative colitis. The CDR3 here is CASSVDLTGYTGELFF. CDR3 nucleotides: TGTGCCAGCAGCGTAGACCTCACAGGGTACACCGGGGAGCTGTTTTTT.